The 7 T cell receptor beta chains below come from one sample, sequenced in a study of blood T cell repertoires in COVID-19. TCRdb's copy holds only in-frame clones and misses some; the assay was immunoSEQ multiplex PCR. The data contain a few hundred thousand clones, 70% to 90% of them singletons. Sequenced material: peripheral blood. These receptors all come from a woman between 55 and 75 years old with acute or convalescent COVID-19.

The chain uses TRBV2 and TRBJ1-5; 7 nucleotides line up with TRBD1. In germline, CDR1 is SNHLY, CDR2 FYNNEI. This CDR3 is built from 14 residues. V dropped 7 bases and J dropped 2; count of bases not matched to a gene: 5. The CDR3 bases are TGTGCCAGCATTATAGACAGGGGCAATCAGCCCCAGCATTTT. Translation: CASIIDRGNQPQHF.

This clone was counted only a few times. The CDR3 protein is CASSRARDAYNSPLHF. The CDR3 coding sequence is TGTGCCAGCAGCCGCGCCAGGGATGCCTATAATTCACCCCTCCACTTT. The J gene is TRBJ1-6, the V gene TRBV9; TRBD1 is a possible D gene (5 bases). V gave up 4 bases and J gave up 2 bases, with 13 bases separating them. The CDR3 runs 16 residues. Germline V gene sequence: CDR1 SGDLS, CDR2 YYNGEE. Combining the CDR3 with reference TRBV9 and TRBJ1-6 gives the whole variable domain DSGVTQTPKHLITATGQRVTLRCSPRSGDLSVYWYQQSLDQGLQFLIQYYNGEERAKGNILERFSAQQFPDLHSELNLSSLELGDSALYFCASSRARDAYNSPLHFGNGTRLTVT.

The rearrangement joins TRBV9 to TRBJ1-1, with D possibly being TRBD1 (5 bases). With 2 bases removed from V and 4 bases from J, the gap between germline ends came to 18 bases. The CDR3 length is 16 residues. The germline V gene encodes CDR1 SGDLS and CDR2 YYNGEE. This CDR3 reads CASSVPPLGGTTEAFF. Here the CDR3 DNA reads TGTGCCAGCAGCGTCCCCCCGTTGGGGGGGACCACTGAAGCTTTCTTT.

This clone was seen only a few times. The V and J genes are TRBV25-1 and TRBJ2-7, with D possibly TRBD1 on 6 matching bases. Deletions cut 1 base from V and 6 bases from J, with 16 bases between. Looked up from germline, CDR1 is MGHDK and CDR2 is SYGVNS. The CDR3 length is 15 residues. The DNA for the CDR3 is TGTGCCAGCAGTGAATCCTCCATTCTGACAGGCGAGCAGTACTTC. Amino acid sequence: CASSESSILTGEQYF.

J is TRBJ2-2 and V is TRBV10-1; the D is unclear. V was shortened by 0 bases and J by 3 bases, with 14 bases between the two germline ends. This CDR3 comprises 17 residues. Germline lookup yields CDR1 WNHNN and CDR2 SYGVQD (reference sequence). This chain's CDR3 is CASSESSPVLYTGELFF. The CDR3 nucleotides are TGCGCCAGCAGTGAGTCGTCGCCAGTCTTGTACACCGGGGAGCTGTTTTTT.

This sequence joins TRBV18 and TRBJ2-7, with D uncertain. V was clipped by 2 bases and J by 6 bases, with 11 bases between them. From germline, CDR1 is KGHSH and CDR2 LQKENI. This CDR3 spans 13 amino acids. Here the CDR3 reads CASSPSSGFEQYF. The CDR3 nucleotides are TGTGCCAGCTCACCATCTTCCGGTTTCGAGCAGTACTTC.

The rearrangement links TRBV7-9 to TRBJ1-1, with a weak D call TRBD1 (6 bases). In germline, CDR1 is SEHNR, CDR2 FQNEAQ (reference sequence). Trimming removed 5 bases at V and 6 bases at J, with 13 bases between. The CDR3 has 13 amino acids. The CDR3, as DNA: TGTGCCAGCAGCCTAGACAGGATAGCTGAAGCTTTCTTT. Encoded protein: CASSLDRIAEAFF.